This paragraph reports one T cell receptor (beta chain). The sample holds other DNA sequences that translate to the same CDR3. This entry comes from a study of siplizumab effects on memory and regulatory T cells. The length of the CDR3 is 13 residues. Looked up from germline, CDR1 is SGHTA and CDR2 is FQGTGA. Unmatched junction bases numbered 5, after V lost 5 bases and J lost 7 bases. Measured with immunoSEQ multiplex PCR; TCRdb has only the in-frame clones, and not every one. The sample contains 70,000 or so clones, about 90% of which appear only once. The origin of this receptor is a human donor in good health. V gene TRBV7-3 combines with J gene TRBJ2-1, with 7 bases matching TRBD1. Sequencing input: CD8+ T cells sorted from blood. The CDR3, as DNA: TGTGCCAGCAGCCTAGGGACAGTTAATGAGCAGTTCTTC. Translating it yields CASSLGTVNEQFF.